Shown below are 18 T cell receptor beta chains from a single sample sequenced in a study of cytomegalovirus exposure and HLA in healthy donors. Repertoires were generated with immunoSEQ multiplex PCR, while TCRdb's copy carries only in-frame clones and drops some. The table has approximately 60,000 clones, just under 95% seen once. What was sequenced was PBMCs. All receptors come from a woman between 18 and 30 years old in good health and CMV-seropositive.

On this clone itself: One end of the junction does not line up with germline, which may come from a read error. This chain connects TRBV29-1 to TRBJ2-5; unclear D gene. The CDR3 runs to 11 residues. CDR1 is SQVTM and CDR2 is ANQGSEA in the germline V gene. CDR3 nucleotides: TGCAGCGTTGAAGATCGAGAGGCCCAGTACTTC. Amino acids: CSVEDREAQYF.

The V and J genes are TRBV7-8 and TRBJ1-5; D might be TRBD1 (5 bases). The germline V and J ends were trimmed by 4 bases and 2 bases, with 12 bases remaining between them. CDR1 and CDR2 from the germline V gene are SGHVS and FQNEAQ. CDR3 size: 15 residues. In DNA, the CDR3 is TGTGCCAGCAGCTCTAGGGGTGCGGGCAATCAGCCCCAGCATTTT. Translation: CASSSRGAGNQPQHF.

As DNA, the CDR3 is TGTGCCACCAGCAGAGATCTAAGCAATCAGCCCCAGCATTTT. Protein: CATSRDLSNQPQHF. The chain couples TRBV15 to TRBJ1-5, with D unresolved. Trimming cost V 0 bases and J 1 base, with 4 bases left between them. The CDR3 contains 14 residues. From germline, CDR1 is LNHNV and CDR2 YYDKDF (reference sequence).

This clone is a singleton in its sample. J is TRBJ1-4 and V is TRBV25-1, with 11 bases fitting TRBD1. In germline, CDR1 is MGHDK, CDR2 SYGVNS. This CDR3 is 15 amino acids long. V gave up 5 bases and J gave up 8 bases; unmatched junction bases: 7. CDR3 region: CASSPRDRGLEKLFF. CDR3 sequence (DNA): TGTGCCAGCAGTCCCCGGGACAGGGGGTTAGAAAAACTGTTTTTT. The variable domain in full, completed from reference TRBV25-1 and TRBJ1-4, reads EADIYQTPRYLVIGTGKKITLECSQTMGHDKMYWYQQDPGMELHLIHYSYGVNSTEKGDLSSESTVSRIRTEHFPLTLESARPSHTSQYLCASSPRDRGLEKLFFGSGTQLSVL.

This clone was counted a few times. The V call is TRBV29-1, the J call TRBJ1-5; TRBD1 might be the D (5 bases). With 0 bases removed from V and 0 bases from J, the gap between germline ends came to 12 bases. There are 16 residues in the CDR3. Per the germline V gene, CDR1 is SQVTM and CDR2 is ANQGSEA. The CDR3 region is CSVEDLGDGSNQPQHF. In DNA, the CDR3 is TGCAGCGTTGAAGATCTAGGGGATGGTAGCAATCAGCCCCAGCATTTT.

The V gene is TRBV4-1, the J gene TRBJ2-7; D is undetermined. V gave up 0 bases and J gave up 3 bases, with 6 bases separating them. This CDR3 region has 13 residues. Germline V gene data show CDR1 as MGHRA and CDR2 as YSYEKL. The CDR3 nucleotides read TGCGCCAGCAGCCAAGAACCACACTACGAGCAGTACTTC. This gives the protein CASSQEPHYEQYF.

The chain joins TRBV27 to TRBJ1-2; no reliable D call. Germline CDR1 reads MNHEY; CDR2 reads SMNVEV (reference sequence). The CDR3 is 12 amino acids. V dropped 0 bases and J dropped 8 bases, with 7 bases sitting between them. CDR3 DNA: TGTGCCAGCAGTTTATCGGGGAGGGGCTACACCTTC. As protein: CASSLSGRGYTF.

The CDR3 bases are TGTTCTGAGGGTAGCGGGAGGGACAATGAGCAGTTCTTC. Translation: CSEGSGRDNEQFF. The rearrangement links TRBV6-1 to TRBJ2-1, with 11 bases fitting TRBD2. CDR3 length: 13 residues. Per the germline V gene, CDR1 is MNHNS and CDR2 is SASEGT.

This clone has more than one count but fewer than ten. The chain couples TRBV28 to TRBJ2-5; D is ambiguous. This CDR3 contains 12 residues. V lost 10 bases and J lost 0, with 9 bases in between. CDR1 and CDR2 (germline): MDHEN, SYDVKM. Here the CDR3 reads CAITTNQETQYF. The CDR3 region has the DNA TGTGCCATCACCACTAACCAAGAGACCCAGTACTTC.

V usage is TRBV19 and J usage is TRBJ1-5; no definite D call. Germline V gives CDR1 LNHDA, CDR2 SQIVND (reference sequence). The CDR3 covers 12 residues. Trimming removed 6 bases from V and 3 bases from J, with 6 bases in between. The CDR3 protein is CASSPLNQPQHF. CDR3 DNA: TGTGCCAGTAGCCCACTCAATCAGCCCCAGCATTTT.

This chain uses TRBV7-9 with TRBJ2-7; 10 bases align to TRBD2. The germline CDR1 and CDR2 sequences are SEHNR and FQNEAQ (reference sequence). V lost 1 base to trimming and J lost 9 bases; unmatched junction nucleotides: 6. This CDR3 region has 14 residues. CDR3 DNA sequence: TGTGCCAGCAGCTTAGGGACTAGCGGATGGGGGCAGTACTTC. This translates into CASSLGTSGWGQYF.

This sequence joins TRBV6-5 and TRBJ1-1; D gene unclear. The V end lost 2 bases, the J end lost 10 bases, and 14 bases lay between the germline ends. The CDR3 sequence is 13 residues long. In germline, CDR1 is MNHEY, CDR2 SVGAGI. The CDR3 region is CASSYSLEVGAFF. CDR3 coding DNA: TGTGCCAGCAGTTACAGTTTGGAGGTTGGAGCTTTCTTT.

This chain joins TRBV4-1 and TRBJ2-2; D might be TRBD2 (6 bases). Germline V gives CDR1 MGHRA, CDR2 YSYEKL. The CDR3 sequence is 18 residues long. V was cut by 1 base and J by 0 bases, with 15 bases left in between. CDR3 nucleotides: TGCGCCAGCAGCCAAGCAGATATGGGACTTACGAACACCGGGGAGCTGTTTTTT. This translates into CASSQADMGLTNTGELFF.

This chain links TRBV29-1 with TRBJ2-5; D possibly corresponds to TRBD2 (6 bases). The V end lost 5 bases, the J end lost 5 bases, and 18 bases lay between the germline ends. This CDR3 region has 14 residues. CDR1 and CDR2 (germline): SQVTM, ANQGSEA. The CDR3 protein is CSVLARGYLETQYF. CDR3 DNA sequence: TGCAGCGTTCTCGCACGGGGGTATTTGGAGACCCAGTACTTC.

V usage is TRBV7-3 and J usage is TRBJ2-3, with 8 nucleotides matching TRBD1. The J segment lost 6 bases and the V segment lost 1 base, leaving 3 bases of the junction unmatched. The CDR3 sequence is 14 residues long. The V gene's germline CDR1 is SGHTA and CDR2 FQGTGA. The CDR3 sequence: CASSLNRGLDTQYF. CDR3 in DNA: TGTGCCAGCAGCTTAAACAGGGGGTTGGATACGCAGTATTTT.

The V gene is TRBV7-2, the J gene TRBJ2-1, with 12 bases that match TRBD2. In germline, CDR1 is SGHTA, CDR2 FQGNSA. The length of the CDR3 is 13 residues. The trim removed 3 bases at V and 15 bases at J, leaving 6 bases unmatched. CDR3 amino acids: CASSFRLAGDLFF. The CDR3 DNA reads TGTGCCAGCAGCTTTCGACTAGCGGGGGATCTGTTCTTC.

This chain uses TRBV4-3 with TRBJ1-2, with 8 bases identical to TRBD1. CDR1 and CDR2 from the germline V gene are LGHNA and YSLEER. Unmatched junction bases numbered 10, after V lost 5 bases and J lost 5 bases. This CDR3 comprises 15 residues. The CDR3 sequence is CASSAGQGIGYGYTF. As DNA, the CDR3 is TGCGCCAGCAGCGCCGGACAGGGAATCGGATATGGCTACACCTTC.

The chain is built from TRBV19 and TRBJ2-1, with 10 positions matching TRBD2. This CDR3 has 15 residues. Losses at the gene ends were 7 bases for V and 7 bases for J; bases not matched to a gene: 10. Germline V gene sequence: CDR1 LNHDA, CDR2 SQIVND (reference sequence). CDR3 protein: CASTSGAGGSNEQFF. DNA for the CDR3: TGTGCCAGTACTTCAGGAGCGGGGGGGAGTAATGAGCAGTTCTTC.